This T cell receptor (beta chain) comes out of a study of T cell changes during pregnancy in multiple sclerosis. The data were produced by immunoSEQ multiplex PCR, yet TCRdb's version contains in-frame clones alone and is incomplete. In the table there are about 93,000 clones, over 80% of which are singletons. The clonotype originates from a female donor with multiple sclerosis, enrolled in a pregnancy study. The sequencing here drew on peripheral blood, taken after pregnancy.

The CDR3 loop is CASSTPDYGYTF. CDR3 bases: TGTGCCAGTAGTACCCCCGACTATGGCTACACCTTC. The rearrangement links TRBV19 to TRBJ1-2; D remains ambiguous. Germline V gives CDR1 LNHDA, CDR2 SQIVND (reference sequence). Trimming left V 4 bases short and J 3 bases short, with 6 bases between. The CDR3 has 12 amino acids.